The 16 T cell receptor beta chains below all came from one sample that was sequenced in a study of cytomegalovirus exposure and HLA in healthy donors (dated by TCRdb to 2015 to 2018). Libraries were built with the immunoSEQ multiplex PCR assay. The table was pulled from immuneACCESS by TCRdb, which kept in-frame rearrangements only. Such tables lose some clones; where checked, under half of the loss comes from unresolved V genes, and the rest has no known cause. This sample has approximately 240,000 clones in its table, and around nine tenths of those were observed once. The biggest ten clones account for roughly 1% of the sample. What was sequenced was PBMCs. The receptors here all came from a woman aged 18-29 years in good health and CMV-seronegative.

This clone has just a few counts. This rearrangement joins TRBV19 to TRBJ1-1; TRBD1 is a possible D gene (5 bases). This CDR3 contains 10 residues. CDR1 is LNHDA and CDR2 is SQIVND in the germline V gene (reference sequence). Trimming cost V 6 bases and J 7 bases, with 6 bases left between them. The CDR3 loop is CASSQGEAFF. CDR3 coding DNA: TGTGCCAGTAGCCAGGGTGAAGCTTTCTTT.

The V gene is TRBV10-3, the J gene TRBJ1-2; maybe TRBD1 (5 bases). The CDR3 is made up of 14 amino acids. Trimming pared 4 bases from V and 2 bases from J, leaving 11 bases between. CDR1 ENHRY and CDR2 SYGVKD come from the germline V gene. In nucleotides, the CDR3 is TGTGCCATCAGTGGGTCGGGGCAGAACTATGGCTACACCTTC. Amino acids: CAISGSGQNYGYTF.

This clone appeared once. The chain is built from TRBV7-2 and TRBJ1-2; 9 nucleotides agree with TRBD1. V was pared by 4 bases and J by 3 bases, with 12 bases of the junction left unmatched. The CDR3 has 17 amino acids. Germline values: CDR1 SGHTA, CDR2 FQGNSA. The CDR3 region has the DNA TGTGCCAGCAGCTGGCAAGGCTGGGACAGGGTTTACTATGGCTACACCTTC. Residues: CASSWQGWDRVYYGYTF.

CDR3: CASSHTGYEQYF. The CDR3 DNA is TGTGCCAGTAGCCACACAGGGTACGAGCAGTACTTC. The chain has TRBV19 and TRBJ2-7; TRBD1 might be the D (6 bases). This CDR3 is built from 12 residues. V gave up 6 bases and J gave up 4 bases, with 10 bases separating them. Germline assignment: CDR1 LNHDA and CDR2 SQIVND (reference sequence).

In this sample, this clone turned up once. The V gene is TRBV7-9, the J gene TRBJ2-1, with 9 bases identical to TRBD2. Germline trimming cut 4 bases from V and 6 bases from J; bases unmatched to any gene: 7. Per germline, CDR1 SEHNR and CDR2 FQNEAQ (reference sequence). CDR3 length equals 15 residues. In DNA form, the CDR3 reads TGTGCCAGCAGCTCCGGACTAGCGCCAGCCAATGAGCAGTTCTTC. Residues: CASSSGLAPANEQFF.

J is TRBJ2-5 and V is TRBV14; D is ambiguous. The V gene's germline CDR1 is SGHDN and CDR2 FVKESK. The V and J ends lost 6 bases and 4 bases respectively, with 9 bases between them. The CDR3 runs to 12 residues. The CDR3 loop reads CASSQTGETQYF. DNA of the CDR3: TGTGCCAGCAGTCAGACGGGAGAGACCCAGTACTTC.

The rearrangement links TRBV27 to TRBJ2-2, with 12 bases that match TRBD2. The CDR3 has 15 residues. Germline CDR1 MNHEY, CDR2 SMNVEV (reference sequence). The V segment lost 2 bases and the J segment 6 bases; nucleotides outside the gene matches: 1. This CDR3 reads CASSLLAGGPGELFF. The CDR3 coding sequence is TGTGCCAGCAGTTTACTAGCGGGAGGGCCCGGGGAGCTGTTTTTT.

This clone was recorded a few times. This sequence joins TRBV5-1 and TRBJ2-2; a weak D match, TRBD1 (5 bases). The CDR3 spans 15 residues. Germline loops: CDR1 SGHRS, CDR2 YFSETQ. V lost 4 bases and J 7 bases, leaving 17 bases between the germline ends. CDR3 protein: CASSQDTISGGELFF. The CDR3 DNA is TGCGCCAGCAGCCAGGACACAATTTCCGGCGGGGAGCTGTTTTTT. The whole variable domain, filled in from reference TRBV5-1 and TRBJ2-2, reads KAGVTQTPRYLIKTRGQQVTLSCSPISGHRSVSWYQQTPGQGLQFLFEYFSETQRNKGNFPGRFSGRQFSNSRSEMNVSTLELGDSALYLCASSQDTISGGELFFGEGSRLTVL.

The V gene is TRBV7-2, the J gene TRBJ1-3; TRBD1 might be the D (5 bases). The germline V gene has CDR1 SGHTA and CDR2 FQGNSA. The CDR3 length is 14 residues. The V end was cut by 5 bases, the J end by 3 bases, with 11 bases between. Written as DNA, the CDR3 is TGTGCCAGCAGCATCGGGGGAGGTGGAAACACCATATATTTT. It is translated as CASSIGGGGNTIYF.

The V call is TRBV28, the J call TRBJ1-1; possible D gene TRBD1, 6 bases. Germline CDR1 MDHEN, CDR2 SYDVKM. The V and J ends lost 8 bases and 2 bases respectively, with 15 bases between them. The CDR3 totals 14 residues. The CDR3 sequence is CASGIDRTNTEAFF. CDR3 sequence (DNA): TGTGCCAGCGGGATCGACAGGACCAACACTGAAGCTTTCTTT. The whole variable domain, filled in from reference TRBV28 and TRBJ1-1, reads DVKVTQSSRYLVKRTGEKVFLECVQDMDHENMFWYRQDPGLGLRLIYFSYDVKMKEKGDIPEGYSVSREKKERFSLILESASTNQTSMYLCASGIDRTNTEAFFGQGTRLTVV.

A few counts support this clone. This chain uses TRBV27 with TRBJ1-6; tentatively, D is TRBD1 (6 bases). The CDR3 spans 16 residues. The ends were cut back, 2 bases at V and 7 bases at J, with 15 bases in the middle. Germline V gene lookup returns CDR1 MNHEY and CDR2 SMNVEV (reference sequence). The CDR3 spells CASSLLEWGGNSPLHF. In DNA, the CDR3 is TGTGCCAGCAGTTTACTGGAGTGGGGGGGCAATTCACCCCTCCACTTT.

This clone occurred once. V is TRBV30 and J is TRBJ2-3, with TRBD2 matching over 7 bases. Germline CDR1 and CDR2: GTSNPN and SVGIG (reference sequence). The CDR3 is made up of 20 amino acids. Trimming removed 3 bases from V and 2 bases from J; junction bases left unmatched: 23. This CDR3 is CAWRDPTAWSAGVFTDTQYF. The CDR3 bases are TGTGCCTGGAGAGACCCGACGGCATGGTCTGCGGGAGTCTTCACAGATACGCAGTATTTT.

CDR3 loop: CANFRPPGISGNTIYF. DNA for the CDR3: TGCGCCAACTTTCGCCCCCCAGGGATCTCTGGAAACACCATATATTTT. The genes are TRBV23-1 and TRBJ1-3; TRBD1 might be the D (5 bases). TRBV23-1 is an ORF for which the function is uncertain. CDR3 length equals 16 residues. Trimming took off 10 bases at V and 0 bases at J, with 19 bases between the two ends.

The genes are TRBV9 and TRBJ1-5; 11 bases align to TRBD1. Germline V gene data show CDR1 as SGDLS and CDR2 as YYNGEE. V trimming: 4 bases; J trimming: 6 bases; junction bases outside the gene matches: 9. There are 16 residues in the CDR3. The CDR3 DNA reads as TGTGCCAGCAGCCGCAGGCGGACAGGGGGCAGTCAGCCCCAGCATTTT. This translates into CASSRRRTGGSQPQHF.

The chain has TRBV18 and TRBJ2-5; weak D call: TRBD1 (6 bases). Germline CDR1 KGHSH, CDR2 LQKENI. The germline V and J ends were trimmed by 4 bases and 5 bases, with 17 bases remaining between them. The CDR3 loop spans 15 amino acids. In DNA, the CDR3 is TGTGCCAGCTCACGCCTATTACAGGGTACTGAGACCCAGTACTTC. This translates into CASSRLLQGTETQYF.

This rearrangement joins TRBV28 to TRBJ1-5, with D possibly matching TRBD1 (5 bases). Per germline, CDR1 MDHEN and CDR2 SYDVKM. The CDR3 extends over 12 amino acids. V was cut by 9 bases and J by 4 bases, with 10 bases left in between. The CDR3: CASRAGNQPQHF. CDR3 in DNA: TGTGCCAGTCGAGCAGGGAATCAGCCCCAGCATTTT.